This T cell receptor (beta chain) was obtained from a study of shared clonotypes between healthy human individuals. For the study at large: The plates for each donor numbered three CD4 naive, three CD4 memory, two CD8 naive and one CD8 memory. Study observations and caveats: Richness estimates generally favored naive over memory subsets. Expectations were that clonotype sharing among donors would be affected by sequencing depth.

In the case of this clone: Its antigen remains unidentified.

There were no recent acute infections or vaccinations among the donors, who were healthy HIV-negative adults. This table comes from immunoSEQ multiplex PCR, and its TCRdb copy is limited to in-frame clones, with some not included. The sample has millions of clones; approximately 93% are singletons. The CDR3 runs 14 residues. Germline loops: CDR1 SGHRS, CDR2 YFSETQ. Trimming removed 4 bases from V and 5 bases from J; junction bases left unmatched: 7. This chain joins TRBV5-1 and TRBJ2-3, with TRBD1 matching over 7 bases. Specimen: naive CD4+ T cells from PBMCs. Subset defined: CD45RA+ positively selected. The receptor was isolated from a man in his late teens or twenties in good health. Some clones in this sample may be carry-over from other donors' samples. The CDR3, as DNA: TGCGCCAGCAGCAGCACGGGACAGCAAGATACGCAGTATTTT. The encoded protein is CASSSTGQQDTQYF.